This T cell receptor (beta chain) emerged from a study of cytomegalovirus exposure and HLA in healthy donors. On the study more broadly: Samples from HLA-typed donors yielded about 85 million unique TCRs in an early data release. Study outcomes and limitations: Analyzed later, association rates of TCRs varied across HLA loci, with DRB1 most and HLA-C fewest. Being indistinguishable, some V segments were excluded, TRBV6-2 and TRBV6-3 among them.

Note on this clone: Antigen specificity is unknown. Relative to the germline gene, one junction end is altered; a read error may explain this.

Germline assignment: CDR1 SEHNR and CDR2 FQNEAQ (reference sequence). This CDR3 spans 16 amino acids. The PCR contained 60 Vbeta and 13 Jbeta primers. Repertoires were generated with immunoSEQ multiplex PCR, while TCRdb's copy carries only in-frame clones and drops some. The data contain about 180,000 clones, 77% of them singletons. Unrecorded immune exposure was likely among donors, who were nominally healthy when sampled. This chain connects TRBV7-9 to TRBJ2-6; D is perhaps TRBD2 (5 bases). The clonotype comes from a man aged 18 to 29 in good health and CMV-seronegative. Sequenced: PBMCs. DNA for the CDR3: TGTTCCAGCAGCCCCCTAGGGAGCTCTGGGGCCAACGTCCTGACTTTC. It translates to CSSSPLGSSGANVLTF.